This TCR beta chain stems from a study of blood T cells in healthy people across ages. Study information: Template switching captured about one barcoded beta molecule per two T cells. Study results and limitations: A strong correlation was seen between TCR beta diversity and naive T cell percentage.

This clonotype was found a few times. Its antigen is not known. Sample-barcoded 5' priming and a J-beta primer mix drove a second PCR of about 7 to 11 cycles. One entry per CDR3 protein results from TCRdb running MiXCR on the 5' RACE reads. The data contain around 700,000 distinct CDR3 sequences, 20% to 25% of them singletons. CDR1 SGHDT and CDR2 YYEEEE come from the germline V gene. The CDR3 runs 15 residues. Trimming removed 1 base at V and 4 bases at J, with 14 bases between. This sample was shared with a second study, whose subject was T cells of mothers and their children.

The chain combines TRBV5-6 with TRBJ2-5, with D unresolved. The sequenced sample consisted of blood. The source of this sequence is a boy younger than 18 in good health. CDR3 region: CASSLRQDLGETQYF. In nucleotides, the CDR3 is TGTGCCAGCAGCTTGAGGCAGGACCTCGGAGAGACCCAGTACTTC. The variable domain in full, completed from reference TRBV5-6 and TRBJ2-5, reads DAGVTQSPTHLIKTRGQQVTLRCSPKSGHDTVSWYQQALGQGPQFIFQYYEEEERQRGNFPDRFSGHQFPNYSSELNVNALLLGDSALYLCASSLRQDLGETQYFGPGTRLLVL.